The rows below give T cell receptor beta chains drawn from one sample of a study of Ad26.COV2.S vaccination and SARS-CoV-2 variants. The method was immunoSEQ multiplex PCR; TCRdb's version includes in-frame clones alone and lacks a portion of them. The data contain 290,000 or so clones, 80% to 90% of them singletons. This material consisted of peripheral blood, taken in a trial of Ad26.COV2.S vaccine versus placebo. The source of these receptors is a person aged 18 to 65 who received the Ad26.COV2.S COVID-19 vaccine or a placebo. The CDR3 runs from the conserved cysteine through the conserved F or W. Each record gives: V gene, J gene, D gene, CDR3 protein, CDR3 DNA. The D gene is left open where the match is weak.

V: TRBV11-2; J: TRBJ2-3; D: TRBD1; CDR3: CASSLTGDSTSTDTQYF; DNA: TGTGCCAGCAGCTTAACCGGGGACAGCACTAGCACAGATACGCAGTATTTT
V: TRBV25-1; J: TRBJ1-2; D: .; CDR3: CASSMRGDGYTF; DNA: TGTGCCAGCAGTATGCGGGGGGACGGCTACACCTTC
V: TRBV4-2; J: TRBJ2-7; D: TRBD2; CDR3: CASSQELAEEQYF; DNA: TGTGCCAGCAGCCAAGAACTAGCGGAAGAGCAGTACTTC
V: TRBV5-4; J: TRBJ2-3; D: .; CDR3: CASRFRPPSDTQYF; DNA: TGTGCCAGCAGGTTTCGTCCACCCTCGGATACGCAGTATTTT
V: TRBV5-4; J: TRBJ2-2; D: .; CDR3: CASSYDSRELFF; DNA: TGTGCCAGCAGCTACGACTCCAGGGAGCTGTTTTTT
V: TRBV7-2; J: TRBJ1-6; D: .; CDR3: CASRAVRQASSYNSPLHF; DNA: TGTGCCAGCAGAGCCGTACGACAGGCGAGCTCCTATAATTCACCCCTCCACTTT
V: TRBV27; J: TRBJ1-5; D: .; CDR3: CASSSEGQPQHF; DNA: TGTGCCAGCAGTTCGGAAGGGCAGCCCCAGCATTTT
V: TRBV3-1/TRBV3-2; J: TRBJ2-3; D: TRBD1; CDR3: CASSRQGPSRDTQYF; DNA: TGTGCCAGCAGCAGACAGGGTCCAAGTAGAGATACGCAGTATTTT
V: TRBV9; J: TRBJ2-2; D: TRBD2; CDR3: CASSPRGGQNTGELFF; DNA: TGTGCCAGCAGCCCCCGGGGGGGACAGAACACCGGGGAGCTGTTTTTT
V: TRBV3-1/TRBV3-2; J: TRBJ1-2; D: .; CDR3: CASSQNGGDGYTF; DNA: TGTGCCAGCAGCCAGAACGGGGGGGATGGCTACACCTTC
V: TRBV7-8; J: TRBJ2-7; D: TRBD2; CDR3: CASSFASGYEQYF; DNA: TGTGCCAGCAGCTTCGCTAGCGGCTACGAGCAGTACTTC
V: TRBV27; J: TRBJ2-7; D: .; CDR3: CASSLSKGGEQYF; DNA: TGTGCCAGCAGTTTATCGAAGGGCGGCGAGCAGTACTTC
V: TRBV7-2; J: TRBJ1-3; D: .; CDR3: CASRLDIYSGNTIYF; DNA: TGTGCCAGCAGACTTGACATCTACTCCGGGAACACCATATATTTT